The sequence of this T cell receptor (beta chain) was determined in a study of blood T cell repertoires in COVID-19. Study-wide background: Both acute and convalescent COVID-19 samples were obtained from the United States, Italy and Spain. Sources were T cells, B-cell-depleted T cells, or PBMCs; the material itself was cDNA or gDNA.

This clone showed up just a few times. TCRdb's table, derived via immunoSEQ multiplex PCR, lists solely in-frame clones and lacks some. This sample has about 140,000 clones, with nearly 85% found just once. Germline CDR1 reads SGHKS; CDR2 reads YYEKEE (reference sequence). V dropped 3 bases and J dropped 1 base, with 13 bases sitting between them. The CDR3 is 16 residues long. Sequenced: peripheral blood. The rearrangement uses TRBV5-5 and TRBJ2-2; D is undetermined. The receptor was isolated from a human donor in a cohort sampled during active COVID-19. Written as DNA, the CDR3 is TGTGCCAGCAGCTCCTACCAGACGGGGAACACCGGGGAGCTGTTTTTT. It encodes CASSSYQTGNTGELFF.